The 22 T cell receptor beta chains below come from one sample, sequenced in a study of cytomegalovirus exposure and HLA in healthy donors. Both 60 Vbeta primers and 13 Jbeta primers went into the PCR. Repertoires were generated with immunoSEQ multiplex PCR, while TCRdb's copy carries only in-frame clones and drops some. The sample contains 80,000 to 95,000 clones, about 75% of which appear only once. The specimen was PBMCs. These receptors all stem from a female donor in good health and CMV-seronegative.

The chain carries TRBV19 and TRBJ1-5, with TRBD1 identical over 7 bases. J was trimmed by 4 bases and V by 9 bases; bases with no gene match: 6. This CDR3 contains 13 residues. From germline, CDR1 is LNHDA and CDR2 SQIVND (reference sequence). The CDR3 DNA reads TGTGCCAGCAGCCGGGACAGTAATCAGCCCCAGCATTTT. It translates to CASSRDSNQPQHF.

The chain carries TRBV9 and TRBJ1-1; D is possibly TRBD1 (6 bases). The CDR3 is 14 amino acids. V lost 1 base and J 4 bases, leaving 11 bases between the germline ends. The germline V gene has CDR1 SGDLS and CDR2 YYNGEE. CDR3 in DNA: TGTGCCAGCAGCGTAAAGGGGGTAGGCACTGAAGCTTTCTTT. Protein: CASSVKGVGTEAFF.

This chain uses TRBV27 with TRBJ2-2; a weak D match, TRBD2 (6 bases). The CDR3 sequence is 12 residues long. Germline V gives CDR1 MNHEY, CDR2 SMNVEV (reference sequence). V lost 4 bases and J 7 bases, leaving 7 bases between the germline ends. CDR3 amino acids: CASSWGVGELFF. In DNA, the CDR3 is TGTGCCAGCAGTTGGGGGGTCGGGGAGCTGTTTTTT.

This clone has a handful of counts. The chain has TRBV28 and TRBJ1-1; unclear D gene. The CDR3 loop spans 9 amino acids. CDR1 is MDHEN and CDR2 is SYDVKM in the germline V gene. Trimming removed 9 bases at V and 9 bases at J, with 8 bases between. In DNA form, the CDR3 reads TGTGCCAGTGGCCCCCAAGCTTTCTTT. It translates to CASGPQAFF.

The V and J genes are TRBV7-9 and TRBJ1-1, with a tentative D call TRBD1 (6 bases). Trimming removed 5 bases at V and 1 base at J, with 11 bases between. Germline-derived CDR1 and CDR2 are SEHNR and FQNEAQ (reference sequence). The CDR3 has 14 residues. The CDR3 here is CASSPRGQNTEAFF. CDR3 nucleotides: TGTGCCAGCAGCCCCCGGGGACAGAACACTGAAGCTTTCTTT.

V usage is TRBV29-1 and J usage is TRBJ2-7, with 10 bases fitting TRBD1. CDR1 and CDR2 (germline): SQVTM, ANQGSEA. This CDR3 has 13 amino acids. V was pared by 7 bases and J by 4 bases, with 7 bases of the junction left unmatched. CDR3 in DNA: TGCAGCGCCGGAGGGGGACAGGGGTACGAGCAGTACTTC. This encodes CSAGGGQGYEQYF.

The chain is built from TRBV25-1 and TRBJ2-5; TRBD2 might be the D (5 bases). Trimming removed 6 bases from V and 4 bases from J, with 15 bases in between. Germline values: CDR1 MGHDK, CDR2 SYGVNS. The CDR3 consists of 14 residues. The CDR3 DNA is TGTGCCAGCAGCGAGGGTTCGGGCGGAGAGACCCAGTACTTC. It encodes CASSEGSGGETQYF.

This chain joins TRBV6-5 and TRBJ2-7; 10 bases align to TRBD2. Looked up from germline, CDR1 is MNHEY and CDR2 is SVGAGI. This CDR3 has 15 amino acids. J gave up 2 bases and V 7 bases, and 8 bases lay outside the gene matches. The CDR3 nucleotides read TGTGCCAGCAAACAAGCGGGAGGGCCCACCTACGAGCAGTACTTC. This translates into CASKQAGGPTYEQYF.

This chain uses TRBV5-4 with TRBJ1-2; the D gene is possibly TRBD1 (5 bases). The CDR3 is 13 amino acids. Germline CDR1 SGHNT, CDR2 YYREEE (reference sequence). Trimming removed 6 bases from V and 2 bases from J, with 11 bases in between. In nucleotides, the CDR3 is TGTGCCAGCACCAAAGGGGTGAACTATGGCTACACCTTC. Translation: CASTKGVNYGYTF.

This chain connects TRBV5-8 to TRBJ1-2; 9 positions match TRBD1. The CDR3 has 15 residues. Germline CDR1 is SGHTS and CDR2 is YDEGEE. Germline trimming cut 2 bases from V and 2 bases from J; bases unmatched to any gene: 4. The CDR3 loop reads CASSLPGTGNYGYTF. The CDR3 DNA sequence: TGTGCCAGCAGCTTACCGGGGACAGGGAACTATGGCTACACCTTC.

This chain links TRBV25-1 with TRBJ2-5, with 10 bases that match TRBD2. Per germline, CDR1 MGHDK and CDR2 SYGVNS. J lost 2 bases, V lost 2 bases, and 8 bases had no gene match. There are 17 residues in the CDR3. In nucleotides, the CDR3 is TGTGCCAGCAGTGAACCCCGTACTAGCGGGAAGCAAGAGACCCAGTACTTC. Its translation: CASSEPRTSGKQETQYF. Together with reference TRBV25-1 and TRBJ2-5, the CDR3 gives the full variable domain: EADIYQTPRYLVIGTGKKITLECSQTMGHDKMYWYQQDPGMELHLIHYSYGVNSTEKGDLSSESTVSRIRTEHFPLTLESARPSHTSQYLCASSEPRTSGKQETQYFGPGTRLLVL.

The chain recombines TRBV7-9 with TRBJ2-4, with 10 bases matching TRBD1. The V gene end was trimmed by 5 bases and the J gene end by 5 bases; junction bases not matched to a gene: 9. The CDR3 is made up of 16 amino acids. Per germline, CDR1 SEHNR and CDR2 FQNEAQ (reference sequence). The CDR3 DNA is TGTGCCAGCAGCCTACTTGGCGGGACAGGGGAAAACATTCAGTACTTC. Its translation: CASSLLGGTGENIQYF.

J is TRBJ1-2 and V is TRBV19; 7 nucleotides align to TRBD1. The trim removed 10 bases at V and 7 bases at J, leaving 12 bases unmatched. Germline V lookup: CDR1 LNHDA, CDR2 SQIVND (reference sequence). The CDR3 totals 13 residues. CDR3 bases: TGTGCCACACTTGAACCCAACAGGGGTGGCTACACCTTC. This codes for CATLEPNRGGYTF.

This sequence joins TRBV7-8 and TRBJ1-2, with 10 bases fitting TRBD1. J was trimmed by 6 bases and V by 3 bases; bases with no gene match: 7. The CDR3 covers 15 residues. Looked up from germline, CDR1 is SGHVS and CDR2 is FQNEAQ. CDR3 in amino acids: CASSFDRGRGDGYTF. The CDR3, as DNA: TGTGCCAGCAGCTTCGACAGGGGGCGCGGGGATGGCTACACCTTC.

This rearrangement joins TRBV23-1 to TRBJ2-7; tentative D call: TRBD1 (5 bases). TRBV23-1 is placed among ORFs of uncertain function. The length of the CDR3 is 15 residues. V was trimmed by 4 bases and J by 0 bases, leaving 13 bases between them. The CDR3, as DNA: TGCGCCAGCAGTCGGCGTTCCAGGGCCTCCTACGAGCAGTACTTC. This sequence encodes CASSRRSRASYEQYF.

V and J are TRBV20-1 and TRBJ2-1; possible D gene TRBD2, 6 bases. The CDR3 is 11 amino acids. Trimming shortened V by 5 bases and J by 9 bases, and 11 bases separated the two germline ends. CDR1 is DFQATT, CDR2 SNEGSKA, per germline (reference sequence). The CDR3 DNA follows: TGCAGTGCTGCCGGGGGAGGTGAGCAGTTCTTC. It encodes CSAAGGGEQFF.

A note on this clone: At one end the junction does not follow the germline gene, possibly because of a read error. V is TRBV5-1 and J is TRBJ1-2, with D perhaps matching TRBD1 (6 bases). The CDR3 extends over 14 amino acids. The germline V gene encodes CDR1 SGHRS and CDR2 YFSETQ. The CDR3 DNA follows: TGCGCCAGCAGCTTGACAGGGAACAACTATGGCTACGCCTTC. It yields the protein CASSLTGNNYGYAF.

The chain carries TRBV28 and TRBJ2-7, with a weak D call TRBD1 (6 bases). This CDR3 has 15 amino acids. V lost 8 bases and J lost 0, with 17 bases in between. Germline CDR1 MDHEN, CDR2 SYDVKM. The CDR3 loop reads CASLPQGLYSYEQYF. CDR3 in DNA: TGTGCCAGCCTCCCCCAGGGGCTCTACTCCTACGAGCAGTACTTC.

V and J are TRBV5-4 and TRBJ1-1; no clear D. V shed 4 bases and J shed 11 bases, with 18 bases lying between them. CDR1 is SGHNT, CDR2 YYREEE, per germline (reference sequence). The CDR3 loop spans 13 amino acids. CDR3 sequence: CASSPSERGRAFF. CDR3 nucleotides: TGTGCCAGCAGCCCATCCGAGCGAGGGAGGGCTTTCTTT.

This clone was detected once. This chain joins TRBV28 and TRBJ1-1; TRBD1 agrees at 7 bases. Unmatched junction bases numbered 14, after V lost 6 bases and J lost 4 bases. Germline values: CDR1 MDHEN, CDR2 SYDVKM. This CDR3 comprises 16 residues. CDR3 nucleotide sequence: TGTGCCAGCAGCCCCGACAGGGTGGGACCGGGCACTGAAGCTTTCTTT. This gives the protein CASSPDRVGPGTEAFF.

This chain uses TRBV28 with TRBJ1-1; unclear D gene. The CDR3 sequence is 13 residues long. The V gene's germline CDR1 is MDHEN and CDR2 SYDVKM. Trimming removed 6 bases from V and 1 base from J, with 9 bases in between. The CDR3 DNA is TGTGCCAGCAGACTAGGTTGGAACACTGAAGCTTTCTTT. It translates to CASRLGWNTEAFF.

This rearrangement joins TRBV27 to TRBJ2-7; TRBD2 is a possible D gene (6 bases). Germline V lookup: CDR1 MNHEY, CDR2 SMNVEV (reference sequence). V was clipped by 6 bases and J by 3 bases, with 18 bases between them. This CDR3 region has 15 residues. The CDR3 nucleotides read TGTGCCAGCAGCCCTACCGGGACTCCAGGCTACGAGCAGTACTTC. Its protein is CASSPTGTPGYEQYF.